This T cell receptor (delta chain) was profiled in a study of γδ T cells in repeated Plasmodium falciparum infection. For the study at large: Age- and gender-matched Australian children served as comparison for malaria-exposed Malian children. Each infection was followed by sampling at 21 days, plus baseline and some pre-infection draws. General study points: Many TCRgamma sequences overlapped between individuals in stable Vgamma9/Vdelta2+ repertoires.

This CDR3 region has 23 residues. V shed 0 bases and J 0 bases; nucleotides not matched to a gene: 19. Germline values: CDR1 GEAIGNYY, CDR2 EKD. Gammadelta T cells were flow-sorted from PBMC into Vgamma9/Vdelta2+ and Vdelta2-negative populations for bulk analysis. Regarding this clone: The antigen is undetermined. The translation of this DNA and the TCRdb protein of a much larger clone differ at residue 13, probably owing to a read error; the protein shown here is translated from the DNA.

TCRdb reran clone calling via CATT on the multiplex PCR reads. The sample lists around 89,000 delta-chain clones, almost 1.5% occurring once. The rearrangement uses TRDV2 and TRDJ3; TRDD3 aligns across 7 bases. The J gene, missing from TCRdb, was assigned here through DNA to germline matching. This TCR was recovered from a pool of human donors (malaria-infected and uninfected, not separated). The specimen was gamma-delta T cells from blood. CDR3 sequence: CACDTGRVPVLGIHSWDTRQMFF. The CDR3 DNA reads TGTGCCTGTGACACCGGACGCGTTCCCGTACTGGGGATCCACTCCTGGGACACCCGACAGATGTTTTTC.